Listed below are T cell receptor beta chains from one sample, sequenced in a study of T cell changes during pregnancy in multiple sclerosis. The method was immunoSEQ multiplex PCR; TCRdb's version includes in-frame clones alone and lacks a portion of them. The table records 100,000 or so clones, around 92% of them present only once. Here the sequenced sample was peripheral blood, taken in the second trimester of pregnancy. Receptors originate from a female donor with multiple sclerosis, enrolled in a pregnancy study. Each CDR3 is given with its conserved first and last residue. Each record gives: D gene, clone size, J gene, V gene, CDR3 protein, CDR3 DNA. D genes are given only for firm matches. Clone size is not always given. Where it is, it says once, few, many or a class for expanded clones.

d_gene: TRBD2
abundance: NA
j_gene: TRBJ2-7
v_gene: TRBV27
CDR3aa: CASSLSGTSGTYEQYF
CDR3nt: TGTGCCAGCAGTTTATCGGGGACTAGCGGGACCTACGAGCAGTACTTC

d_gene: TRBD2
abundance: NA
j_gene: TRBJ2-1
v_gene: TRBV9
CDR3aa: CASSVDPIAGVKDEQFF
CDR3nt: TGTGCCAGCAGCGTAGACCCCATAGCGGGAGTAAAGGATGAGCAGTTCTTC

d_gene: NA
abundance: NA
j_gene: TRBJ2-5
v_gene: TRBV7-6
CDR3aa: CASSRSPGGRQETQYF
CDR3nt: TGTGCCAGCAGCCGATCCCCAGGAGGGAGGCAGGAGACCCAGTACTTC

d_gene: NA
abundance: NA
j_gene: TRBJ1-3
v_gene: TRBV6-5
CDR3aa: CASRGLAGNTIYF
CDR3nt: TGTGCCAGCAGGGGCTTAGCTGGAAACACCATATATTTT

d_gene: TRBD2
abundance: NA
j_gene: TRBJ2-2
v_gene: TRBV7-6
CDR3aa: CASSLRTSGNTGELFF
CDR3nt: TGTGCCAGCAGCTTAAGGACTAGCGGGAACACCGGGGAGCTGTTTTTT

d_gene: NA
abundance: NA
j_gene: TRBJ2-1
v_gene: TRBV7-8
CDR3aa: CASSLGSFLVDNEQFF
CDR3nt: TGTGCCAGCAGCTTAGGATCGTTCCTAGTCGACAATGAGCAGTTCTTC

d_gene: TRBD2
abundance: NA
j_gene: TRBJ2-3
v_gene: TRBV11-2
CDR3aa: CASSSVFGTSGTDTQYF
CDR3nt: TGTGCCAGCAGCTCGGTCTTCGGGACTAGCGGCACAGATACGCAGTATTTT

d_gene: NA
abundance: NA
j_gene: TRBJ2-7
v_gene: TRBV5-6
CDR3aa: CASTSTDTSYEQYF
CDR3nt: TGTGCCAGCACCTCGACAGATACCTCCTACGAGCAGTACTTC

d_gene: NA
abundance: once
j_gene: TRBJ2-5
v_gene: TRBV13
CDR3aa: CASSLRGDGYQETQYF
CDR3nt: TGTGCCAGCAGCTTACGGGGTGACGGCTACCAAGAGACCCAGTACTTC

d_gene: NA
abundance: NA
j_gene: TRBJ1-2
v_gene: TRBV4-2
CDR3aa: CASSPRQMYGYTF
CDR3nt: TGTGCCAGCAGCCCTCGACAGATGTATGGCTACACCTTC

d_gene: TRBD2
abundance: few
j_gene: TRBJ2-1
v_gene: TRBV6-6
CDR3aa: CASSGGRAHNEQFF
CDR3nt: TGTGCCAGCTCCGGCGGGAGGGCGCACAATGAGCAGTTCTTC

d_gene: TRBD2
abundance: NA
j_gene: TRBJ2-7
v_gene: TRBV5-4
CDR3aa: CASSKGVLAGTYEQYF
CDR3nt: TGTGCCAGCAGCAAAGGCGTGCTAGCGGGCACCTACGAGCAGTACTTC

d_gene: TRBD1
abundance: NA
j_gene: TRBJ2-7
v_gene: TRBV29-1
CDR3aa: CSVVEPGQGRPEYF
CDR3nt: TGCAGCGTTGTGGAACCGGGACAGGGGCGCCCAGAGTACTTC

d_gene: TRBD1
abundance: once
j_gene: TRBJ2-1
v_gene: TRBV5-1
CDR3aa: CASRQTGQGSNEQFF
CDR3nt: TGCGCCAGCAGACAAACGGGACAGGGTTCGAATGAGCAGTTCTTC

d_gene: NA
abundance: NA
j_gene: TRBJ1-1
v_gene: TRBV19
CDR3aa: CASSIDAAGYTEAFF
CDR3nt: TGTGCCAGTAGTATAGATGCCGCAGGCTACACTGAAGCTTTCTTT

d_gene: TRBD1
abundance: once
j_gene: TRBJ1-1
v_gene: TRBV7-9
CDR3aa: CASSYPGQGASEAFF
CDR3nt: TGTGCCAGCAGCTATCCGGGACAGGGGGCCTCTGAAGCTTTCTTT

d_gene: NA
abundance: NA
j_gene: TRBJ1-2
v_gene: TRBV7-2
CDR3aa: CASSLSKATGYGYTF
CDR3nt: TGTGCCAGCAGCTTATCGAAGGCGACAGGCTATGGCTACACCTTC

d_gene: NA
abundance: few
j_gene: TRBJ2-1
v_gene: TRBV11-2
CDR3aa: CASSPLGVSYNEQFF
CDR3nt: TGTGCCAGCAGCCCCTTGGGCGTTTCCTACAATGAGCAGTTCTTC

d_gene: TRBD2
abundance: once
j_gene: TRBJ2-1
v_gene: TRBV19
CDR3aa: CASSILAGGPGEQFF
CDR3nt: TGTGCCAGTAGTATTCTAGCGGGAGGGCCGGGTGAGCAGTTCTTC

d_gene: TRBD2
abundance: NA
j_gene: TRBJ2-7
v_gene: TRBV9
CDR3aa: CASSVEAGPAYEQYF
CDR3nt: TGTGCCAGCAGCGTAGAAGCGGGACCCGCCTACGAGCAGTACTTC

d_gene: NA
abundance: NA
j_gene: TRBJ2-1
v_gene: TRBV5-1
CDR3aa: CASSLDGVSYNEQFF
CDR3nt: TGCGCCAGCAGCTTGGACGGAGTATCCTACAATGAGCAGTTCTTC

d_gene: NA
abundance: NA
j_gene: TRBJ2-5
v_gene: TRBV5-1
CDR3aa: CASSRGQGGPSGTQYF
CDR3nt: TGCGCCAGCAGCCGAGGGCAGGGGGGACCATCTGGGACCCAGTACTTC